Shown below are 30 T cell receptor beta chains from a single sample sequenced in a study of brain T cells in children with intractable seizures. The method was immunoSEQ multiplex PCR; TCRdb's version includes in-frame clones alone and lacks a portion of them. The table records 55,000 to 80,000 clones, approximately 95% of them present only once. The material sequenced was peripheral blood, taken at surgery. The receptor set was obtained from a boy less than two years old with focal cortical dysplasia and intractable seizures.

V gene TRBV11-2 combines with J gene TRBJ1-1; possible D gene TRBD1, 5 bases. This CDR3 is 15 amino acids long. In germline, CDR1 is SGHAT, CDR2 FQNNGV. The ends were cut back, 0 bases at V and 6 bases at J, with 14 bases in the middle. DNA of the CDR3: TGTGCCAGCAGCTTAGACCTGACTGTGGGGGCTGAAGCTTTCTTT. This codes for CASSLDLTVGAEAFF.

In DNA, the CDR3 is TGTGCCAGCAGCTTACGCCAGAACACTGAAGCTTTCTTT. It yields the protein CASSLRQNTEAFF. The chain joins TRBV7-9 to TRBJ1-1; D not certain. The length of the CDR3 is 13 residues. Germline V gene data show CDR1 as SEHNR and CDR2 as FQNEAQ (reference sequence). V lost 2 bases and J lost 1, with 5 bases in between. Together with reference TRBV7-9 and TRBJ1-1, the CDR3 gives the full variable domain: DTGVSQNPRHKITKRGQNVTFRCDPISEHNRLYWYRQTLGQGPEFLTYFQNEAQLEKSRLLSDRFSAERPKGSFSTLEIQRTEQGDSAMYLCASSLRQNTEAFFGQGTRLTVV.

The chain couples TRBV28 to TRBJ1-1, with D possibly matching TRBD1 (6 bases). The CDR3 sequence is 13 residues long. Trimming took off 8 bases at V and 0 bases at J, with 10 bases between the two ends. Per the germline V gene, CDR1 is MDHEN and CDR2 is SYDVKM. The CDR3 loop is CASHRVMNTEAFF. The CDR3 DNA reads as TGTGCCAGCCACAGGGTCATGAACACTGAAGCTTTCTTT.

The CDR3, as DNA: TGTGCCAGCGTACAGCCCGCTGGAAACACCATATATTTT. It specifies CASVQPAGNTIYF. The V gene is TRBV2, the J gene TRBJ1-3; D is unclear. The CDR3 is 13 residues long. The V gene lost 8 bases and the J gene lost 2 bases, with 10 bases spanning the gap. Germline V lookup: CDR1 SNHLY, CDR2 FYNNEI.

CDR3 in DNA: TGTGCCAGCAGCTACCATGCTATCTCACAGGATACGCAGTATTTT. Translated: CASSYHAISQDTQYF. This sequence joins TRBV9 and TRBJ2-3, with D unresolved. The germline V gene has CDR1 SGDLS and CDR2 YYNGEE. V was shortened by 4 bases and J by 6 bases, with 18 bases between the two germline ends. CDR3 length equals 15 residues. Drawing the rest from reference TRBV9 and TRBJ2-3, the complete variable domain is DSGVTQTPKHLITATGQRVTLRCSPRSGDLSVYWYQQSLDQGLQFLIQYYNGEERAKGNILERFSAQQFPDLHSELNLSSLELGDSALYFCASSYHAISQDTQYFGPGTRLTVL.

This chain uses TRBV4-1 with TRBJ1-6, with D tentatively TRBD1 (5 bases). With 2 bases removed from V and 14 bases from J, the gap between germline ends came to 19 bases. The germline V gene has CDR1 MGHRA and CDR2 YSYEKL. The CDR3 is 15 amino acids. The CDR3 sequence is CASSQPGTSPEALHF. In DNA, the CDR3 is TGCGCCAGCAGCCAACCGGGGACCTCTCCTGAAGCCCTCCACTTT.

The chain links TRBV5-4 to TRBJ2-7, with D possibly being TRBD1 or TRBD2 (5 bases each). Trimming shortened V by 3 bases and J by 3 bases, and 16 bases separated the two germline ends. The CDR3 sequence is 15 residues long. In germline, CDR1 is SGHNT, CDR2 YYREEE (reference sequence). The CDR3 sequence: CASSWLGAGFYEQYF. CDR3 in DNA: TGTGCCAGCAGCTGGCTCGGGGCAGGATTCTACGAGCAGTACTTC. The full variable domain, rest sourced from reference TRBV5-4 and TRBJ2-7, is ETGVTQSPTHLIKTRGQQVTLRCSSQSGHNTVSWYQQALGQGPQFIFQYYREEENGRGNFPPRFSGLQFPNYSSELNVNALELDDSALYLCASSWLGAGFYEQYFGPGTRLTVT.

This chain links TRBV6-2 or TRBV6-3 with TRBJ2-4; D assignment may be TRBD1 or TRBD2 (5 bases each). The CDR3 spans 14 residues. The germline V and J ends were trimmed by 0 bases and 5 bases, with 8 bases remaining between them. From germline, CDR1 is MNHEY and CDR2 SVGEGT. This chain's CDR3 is CASSYSGTQNIQYF. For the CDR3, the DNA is TGTGCCAGCAGTTACTCTGGGACGCAAAACATTCAGTACTTC.

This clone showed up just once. CDR3 in amino acids: CASSLVHRQGANYGYTF. DNA of the CDR3: TGTGCCAGCAGCTTAGTACATAGACAGGGGGCGAACTATGGCTACACCTTC. This chain links TRBV7-8 with TRBJ1-2; 10 bases are a match to TRBD1. Per the germline V gene, CDR1 is SGHVS and CDR2 is FQNEAQ. The CDR3 has 17 amino acids. With 1 base clipped from V and 2 bases from J, the junction kept 7 bases outside the gene matches. Complete variable domain (other parts from reference TRBV7-8 and TRBJ1-2): GAGVSQSPRYKVAKRGQDVALRCDPISGHVSLFWYQQALGQGPEFLTYFQNEAQLDKSGLPSDRFFAERPEGSVSTLKIQRTQQEDSAVYLCASSLVHRQGANYGYTFGSGTRLTVV.

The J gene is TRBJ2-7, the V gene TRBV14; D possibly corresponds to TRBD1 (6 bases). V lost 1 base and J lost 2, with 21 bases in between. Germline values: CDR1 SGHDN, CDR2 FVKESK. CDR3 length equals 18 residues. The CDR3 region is CASSQGASSVYRAYEQYF. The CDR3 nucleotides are TGTGCCAGCAGCCAAGGAGCTTCGTCTGTATACAGGGCCTACGAGCAGTACTTC.

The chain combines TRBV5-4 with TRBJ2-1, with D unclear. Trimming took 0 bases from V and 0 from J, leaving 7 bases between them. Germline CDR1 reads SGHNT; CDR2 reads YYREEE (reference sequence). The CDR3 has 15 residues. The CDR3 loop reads CASSLDYSSYNEQFF. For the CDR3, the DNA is TGTGCCAGCAGCTTGGACTACAGCTCCTACAATGAGCAGTTCTTC. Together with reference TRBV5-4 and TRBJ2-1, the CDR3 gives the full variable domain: ETGVTQSPTHLIKTRGQQVTLRCSSQSGHNTVSWYQQALGQGPQFIFQYYREEENGRGNFPPRFSGLQFPNYSSELNVNALELDDSALYLCASSLDYSSYNEQFFGPGTRLTVL.

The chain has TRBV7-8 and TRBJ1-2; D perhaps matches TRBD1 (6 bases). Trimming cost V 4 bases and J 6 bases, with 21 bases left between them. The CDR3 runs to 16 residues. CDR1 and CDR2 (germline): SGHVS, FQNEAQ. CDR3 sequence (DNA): TGTGCCAGCAGCTCTCCCCGGGGGGGGGCAGGGGATGGCTACACCTTC. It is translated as CASSSPRGGAGDGYTF.

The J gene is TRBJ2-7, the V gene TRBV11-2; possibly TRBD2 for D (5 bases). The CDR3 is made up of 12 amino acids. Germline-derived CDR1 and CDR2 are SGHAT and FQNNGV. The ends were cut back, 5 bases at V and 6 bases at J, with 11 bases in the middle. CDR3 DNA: TGTGCCAGCAGCCCACGGACTGTCGAGCAGTACTTC. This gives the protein CASSPRTVEQYF.

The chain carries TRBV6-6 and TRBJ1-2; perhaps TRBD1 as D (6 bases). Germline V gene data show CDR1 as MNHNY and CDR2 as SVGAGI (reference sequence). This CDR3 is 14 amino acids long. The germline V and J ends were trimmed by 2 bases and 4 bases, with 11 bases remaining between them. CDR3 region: CASSYERGAYGYTF. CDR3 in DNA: TGTGCCAGCAGTTACGAACGGGGGGCCTATGGCTACACCTTC.

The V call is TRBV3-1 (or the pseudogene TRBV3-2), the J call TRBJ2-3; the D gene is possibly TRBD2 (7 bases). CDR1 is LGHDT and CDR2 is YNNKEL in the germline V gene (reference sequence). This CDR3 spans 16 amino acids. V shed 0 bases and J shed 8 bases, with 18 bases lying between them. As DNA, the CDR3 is TGTGCCAGCAGCCAAGAAGGCTGGGGGGGCCTAGGTACGCAGTATTTT. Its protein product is CASSQEGWGGLGTQYF.

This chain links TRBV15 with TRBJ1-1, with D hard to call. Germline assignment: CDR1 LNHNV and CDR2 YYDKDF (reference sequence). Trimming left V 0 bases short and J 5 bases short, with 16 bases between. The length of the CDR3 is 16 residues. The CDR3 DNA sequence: TGTGCCACCAGCAGAGATCGTGGCTCACGGGGTACTGAAGCTTTCTTT. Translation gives CATSRDRGSRGTEAFF.

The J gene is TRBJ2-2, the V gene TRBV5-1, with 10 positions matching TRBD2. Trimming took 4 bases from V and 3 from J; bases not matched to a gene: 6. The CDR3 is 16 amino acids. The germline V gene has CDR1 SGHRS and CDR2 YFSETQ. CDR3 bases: TGCGCCAGCAGCCCGAGCGGGGGGGAGCACACCGGGGAGCTGTTTTTT. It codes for CASSPSGGEHTGELFF.

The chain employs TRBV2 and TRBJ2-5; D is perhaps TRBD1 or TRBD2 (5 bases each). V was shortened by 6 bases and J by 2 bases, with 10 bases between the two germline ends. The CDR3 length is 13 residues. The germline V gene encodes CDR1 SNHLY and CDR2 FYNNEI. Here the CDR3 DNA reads TGTGCCAGCAGGATCGGGGCACAAGAGACCCAGTACTTC. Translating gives CASRIGAQETQYF.

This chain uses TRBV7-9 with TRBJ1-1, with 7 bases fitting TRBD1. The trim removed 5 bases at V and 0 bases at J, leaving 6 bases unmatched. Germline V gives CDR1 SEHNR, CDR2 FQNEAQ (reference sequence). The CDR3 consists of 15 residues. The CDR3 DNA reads TGTGCCAGCAGCCGGGACAGTCTACTGAACACTGAAGCTTTCTTT. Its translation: CASSRDSLLNTEAFF.

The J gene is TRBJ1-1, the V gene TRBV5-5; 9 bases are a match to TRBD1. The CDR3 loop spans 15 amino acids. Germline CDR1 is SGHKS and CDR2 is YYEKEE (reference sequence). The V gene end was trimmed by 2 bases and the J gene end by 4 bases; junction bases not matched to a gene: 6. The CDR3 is CASSFSTGGITEAFF. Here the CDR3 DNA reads TGTGCCAGCAGCTTCTCCACAGGGGGCATCACTGAAGCTTTCTTT.

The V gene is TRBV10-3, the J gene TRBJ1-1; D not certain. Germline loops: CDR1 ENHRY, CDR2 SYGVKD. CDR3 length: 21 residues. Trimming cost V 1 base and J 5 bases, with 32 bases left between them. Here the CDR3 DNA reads TGTGCCATCAGTGAGTACGTGGTTAGGAACGGCGCCCTCGAGGGTGAGACTGAAGCTTTCTTT. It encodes CAISEYVVRNGALEGETEAFF.

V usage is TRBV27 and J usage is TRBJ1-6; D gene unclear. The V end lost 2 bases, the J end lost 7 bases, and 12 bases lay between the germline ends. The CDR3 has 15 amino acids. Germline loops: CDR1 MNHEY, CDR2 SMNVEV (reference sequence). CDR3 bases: TGTGCCAGCAGTTTAGGAGGGCGTCGAAATTCACCCCTCCACTTT. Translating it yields CASSLGGRRNSPLHF.

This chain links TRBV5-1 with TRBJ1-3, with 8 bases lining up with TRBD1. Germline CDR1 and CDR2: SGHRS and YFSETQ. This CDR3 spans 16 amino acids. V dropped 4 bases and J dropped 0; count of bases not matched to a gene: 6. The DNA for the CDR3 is TGCGCCAGCAGCGTGGGACAGGCTGACTCTGGAAACACCATATATTTT. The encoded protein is CASSVGQADSGNTIYF. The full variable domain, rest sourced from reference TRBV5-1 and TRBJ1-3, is KAGVTQTPRYLIKTRGQQVTLSCSPISGHRSVSWYQQTPGQGLQFLFEYFSETQRNKGNFPGRFSGRQFSNSRSEMNVSTLELGDSALYLCASSVGQADSGNTIYFGEGSWLTVV.

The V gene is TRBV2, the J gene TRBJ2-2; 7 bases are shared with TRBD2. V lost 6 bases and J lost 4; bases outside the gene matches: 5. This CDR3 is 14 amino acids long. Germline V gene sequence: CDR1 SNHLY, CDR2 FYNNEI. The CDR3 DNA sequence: TGTGCCAGCAGAAAAGCGGGAACCACCGGGGAGCTGTTTTTT. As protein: CASRKAGTTGELFF.

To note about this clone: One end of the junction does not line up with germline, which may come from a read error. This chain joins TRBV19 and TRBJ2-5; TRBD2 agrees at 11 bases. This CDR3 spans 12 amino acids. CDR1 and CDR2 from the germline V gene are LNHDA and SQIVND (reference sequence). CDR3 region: CASSITSGGLHF. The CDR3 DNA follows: TGTGCCAGTAGTATTACTAGCGGGGGCCTCCACTTC.

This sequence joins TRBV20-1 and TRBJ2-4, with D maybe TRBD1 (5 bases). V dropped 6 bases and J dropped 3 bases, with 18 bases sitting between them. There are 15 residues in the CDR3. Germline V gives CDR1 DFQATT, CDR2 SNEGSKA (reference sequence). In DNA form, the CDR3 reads TGCAGTGCAAGTACGGACACGGCCGGCAAAAACATTCAGTACTTC. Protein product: CSASTDTAGKNIQYF.

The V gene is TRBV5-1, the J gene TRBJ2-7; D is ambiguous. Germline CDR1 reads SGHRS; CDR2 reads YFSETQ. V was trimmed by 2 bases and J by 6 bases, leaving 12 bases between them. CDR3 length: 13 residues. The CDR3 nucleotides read TGCGCCAGCAGCTTTCGAGGCCCTGGCGAGCAGTACTTC. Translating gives CASSFRGPGEQYF.

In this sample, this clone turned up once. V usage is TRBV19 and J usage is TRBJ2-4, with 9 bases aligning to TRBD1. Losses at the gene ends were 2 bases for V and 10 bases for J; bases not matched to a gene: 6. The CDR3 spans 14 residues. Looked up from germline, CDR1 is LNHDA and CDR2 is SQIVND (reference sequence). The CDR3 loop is CASSILGTGRIQYF. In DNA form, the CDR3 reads TGTGCCAGTAGTATACTTGGGACAGGGAGGATTCAGTACTTC.

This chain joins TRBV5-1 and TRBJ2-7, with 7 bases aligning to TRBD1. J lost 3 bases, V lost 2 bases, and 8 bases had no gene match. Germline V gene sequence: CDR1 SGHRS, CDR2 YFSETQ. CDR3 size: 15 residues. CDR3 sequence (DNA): TGCGCCAGCAGCTTTTTATGGACAGGAGGCTACGAGCAGTACTTC. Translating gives CASSFLWTGGYEQYF.

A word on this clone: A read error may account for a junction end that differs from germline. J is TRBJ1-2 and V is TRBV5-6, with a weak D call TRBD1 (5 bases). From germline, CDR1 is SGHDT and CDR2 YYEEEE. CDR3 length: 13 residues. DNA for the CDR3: TGTGCCAGCACCTTGGGGCAGGGTGATGGCTACACCTTC. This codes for CASTLGQGDGYTF.